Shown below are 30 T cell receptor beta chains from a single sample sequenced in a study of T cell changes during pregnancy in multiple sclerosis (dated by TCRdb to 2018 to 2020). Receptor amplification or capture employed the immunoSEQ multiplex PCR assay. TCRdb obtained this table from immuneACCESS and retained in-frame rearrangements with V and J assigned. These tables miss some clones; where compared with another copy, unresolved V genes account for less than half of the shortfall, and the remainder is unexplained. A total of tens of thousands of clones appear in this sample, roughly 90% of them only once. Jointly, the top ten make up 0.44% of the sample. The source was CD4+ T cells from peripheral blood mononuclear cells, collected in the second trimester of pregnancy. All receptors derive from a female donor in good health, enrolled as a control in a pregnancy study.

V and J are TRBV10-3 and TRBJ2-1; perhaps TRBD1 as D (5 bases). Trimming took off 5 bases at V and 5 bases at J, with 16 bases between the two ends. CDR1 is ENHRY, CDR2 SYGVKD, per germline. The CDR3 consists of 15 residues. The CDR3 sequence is CAISKDTRVNNEQFF. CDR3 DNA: TGTGCCATCAGTAAGGACACCCGCGTAAACAATGAGCAGTTCTTC.

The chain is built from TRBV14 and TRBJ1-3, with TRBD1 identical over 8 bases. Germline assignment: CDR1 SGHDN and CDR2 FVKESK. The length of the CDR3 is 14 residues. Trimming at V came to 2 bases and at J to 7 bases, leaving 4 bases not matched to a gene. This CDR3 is CASSQFGQGNTIYF. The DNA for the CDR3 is TGTGCCAGCAGCCAATTTGGACAGGGTAACACCATATATTTT.

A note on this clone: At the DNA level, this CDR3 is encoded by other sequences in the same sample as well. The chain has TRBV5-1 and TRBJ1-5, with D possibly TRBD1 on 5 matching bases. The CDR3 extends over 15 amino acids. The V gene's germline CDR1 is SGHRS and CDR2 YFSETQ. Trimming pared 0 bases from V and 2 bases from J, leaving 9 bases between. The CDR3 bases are TGCGCCAGCAGCTTGGAAGGGGCTGGCAATCAGCCCCAGCATTTT. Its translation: CASSLEGAGNQPQHF.

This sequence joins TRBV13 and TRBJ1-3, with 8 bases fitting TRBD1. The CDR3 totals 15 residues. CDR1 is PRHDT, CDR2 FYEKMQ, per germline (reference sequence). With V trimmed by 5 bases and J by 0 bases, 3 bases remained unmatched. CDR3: CASSIGQGSGNTIYF. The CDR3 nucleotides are TGTGCCAGCAGCATCGGACAGGGCTCTGGAAACACCATATATTTT.

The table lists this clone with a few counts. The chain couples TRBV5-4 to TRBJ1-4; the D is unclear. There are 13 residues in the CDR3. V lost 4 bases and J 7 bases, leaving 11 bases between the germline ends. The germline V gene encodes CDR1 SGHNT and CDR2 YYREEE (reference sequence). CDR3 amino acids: CASSPHEAEKLFF. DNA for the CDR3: TGTGCCAGCAGCCCCCATGAGGCTGAAAAACTGTTTTTT. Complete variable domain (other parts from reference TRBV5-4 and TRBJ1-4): ETGVTQSPTHLIKTRGQQVTLRCSSQSGHNTVSWYQQALGQGPQFIFQYYREEENGRGNFPPRFSGLQFPNYSSELNVNALELDDSALYLCASSPHEAEKLFFGSGTQLSVL.

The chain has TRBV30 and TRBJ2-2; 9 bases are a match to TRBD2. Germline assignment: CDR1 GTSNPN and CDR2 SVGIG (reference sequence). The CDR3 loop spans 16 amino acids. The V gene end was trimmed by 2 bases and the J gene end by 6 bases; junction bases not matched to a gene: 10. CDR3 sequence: CAWSILAGSGAGELFF. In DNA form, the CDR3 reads TGTGCCTGGAGTATTCTAGCGGGAAGCGGAGCCGGGGAGCTGTTTTTT.

The CDR3 here is CAWSSRTGANTGELFF. The CDR3 region has the DNA TGTGCCTGGAGTTCCCGGACAGGGGCGAACACCGGGGAGCTGTTTTTT. The chain couples TRBV30 to TRBJ2-2; TRBD1 matches 9 bases. CDR1 is GTSNPN and CDR2 is SVGIG in the germline V gene (reference sequence). V dropped 2 bases and J dropped 0; count of bases not matched to a gene: 4. The CDR3 contains 16 residues.

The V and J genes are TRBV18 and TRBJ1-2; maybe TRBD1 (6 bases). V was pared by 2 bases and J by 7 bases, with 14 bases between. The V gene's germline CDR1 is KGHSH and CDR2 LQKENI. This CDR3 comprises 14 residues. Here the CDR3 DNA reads TGTGCCAGCTCACCAGGTCATGTGGGGGCTGGCTACACCTTC. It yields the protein CASSPGHVGAGYTF.

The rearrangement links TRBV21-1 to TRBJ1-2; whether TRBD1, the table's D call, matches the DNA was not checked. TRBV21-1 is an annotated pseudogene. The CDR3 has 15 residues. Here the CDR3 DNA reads TGTGCCAGCAGCAAAGCGTCAGGGCCCAACTATGGCTACACCTTC. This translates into CASSKASGPNYGYTF.

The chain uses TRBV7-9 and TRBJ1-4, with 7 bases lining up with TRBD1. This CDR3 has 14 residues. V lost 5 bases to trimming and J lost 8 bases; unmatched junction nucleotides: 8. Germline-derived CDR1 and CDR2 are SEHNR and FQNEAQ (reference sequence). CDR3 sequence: CASSLGTVGEKLFF. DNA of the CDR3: TGTGCCAGCAGCCTAGGGACAGTTGGGGAAAAACTGTTTTTT.

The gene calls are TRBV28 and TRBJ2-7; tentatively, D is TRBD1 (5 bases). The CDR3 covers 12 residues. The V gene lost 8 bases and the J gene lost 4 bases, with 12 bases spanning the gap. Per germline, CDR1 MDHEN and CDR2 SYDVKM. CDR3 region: CASGLSGYEQYF. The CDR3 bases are TGTGCCAGCGGGTTATCAGGGTACGAGCAGTACTTC.

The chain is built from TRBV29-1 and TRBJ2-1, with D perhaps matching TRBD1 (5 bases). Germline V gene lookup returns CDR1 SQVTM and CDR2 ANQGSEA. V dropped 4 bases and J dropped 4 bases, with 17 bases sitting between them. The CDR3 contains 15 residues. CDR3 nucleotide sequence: TGCAGCGTTGGGCTAGGGGTCGCCTTTTACAATGAGCAGTTCTTC. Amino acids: CSVGLGVAFYNEQFF.

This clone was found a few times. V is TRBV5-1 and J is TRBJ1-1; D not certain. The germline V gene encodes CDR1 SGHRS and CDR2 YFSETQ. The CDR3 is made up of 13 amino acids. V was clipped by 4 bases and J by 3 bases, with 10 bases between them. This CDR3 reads CASSLLSDTEAFF. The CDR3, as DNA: TGCGCCAGCAGCCTCCTCTCGGACACTGAAGCTTTCTTT.

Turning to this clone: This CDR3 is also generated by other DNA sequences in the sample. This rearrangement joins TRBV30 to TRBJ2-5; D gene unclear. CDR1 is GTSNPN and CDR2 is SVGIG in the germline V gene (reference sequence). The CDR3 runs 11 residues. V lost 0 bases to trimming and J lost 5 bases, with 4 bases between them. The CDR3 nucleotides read TGTGCCTGGAGTGTACTGGAGACCCAGTACTTC. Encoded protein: CAWSVLETQYF.

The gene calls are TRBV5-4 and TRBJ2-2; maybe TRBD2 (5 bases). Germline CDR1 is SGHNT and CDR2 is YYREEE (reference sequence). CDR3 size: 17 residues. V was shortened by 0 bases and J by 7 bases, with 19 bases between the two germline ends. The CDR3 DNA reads TGTGCCAGCAGCTTGGGAGGGCCAATCTCTCGGGGCGGGGAGCTGTTTTTT. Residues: CASSLGGPISRGGELFF.

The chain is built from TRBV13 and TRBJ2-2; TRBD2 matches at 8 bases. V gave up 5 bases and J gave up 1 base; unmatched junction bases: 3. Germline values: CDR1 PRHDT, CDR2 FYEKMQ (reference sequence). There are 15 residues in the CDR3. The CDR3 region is CASSLSGGNTGELFF. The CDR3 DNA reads TGTGCCAGCAGCCTGAGCGGGGGGAACACCGGGGAGCTGTTTTTT.

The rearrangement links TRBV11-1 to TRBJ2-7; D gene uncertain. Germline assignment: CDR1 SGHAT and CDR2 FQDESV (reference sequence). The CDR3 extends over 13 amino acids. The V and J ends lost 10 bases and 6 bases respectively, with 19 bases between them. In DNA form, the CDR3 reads TGTGCCACCCAGAGGTCCCAGCCGGGCGAGCAGTACTTC. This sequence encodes CATQRSQPGEQYF.

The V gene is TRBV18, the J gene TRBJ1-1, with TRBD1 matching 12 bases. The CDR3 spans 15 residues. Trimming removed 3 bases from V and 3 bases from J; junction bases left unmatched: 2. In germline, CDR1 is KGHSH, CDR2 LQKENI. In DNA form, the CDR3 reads TGTGCCAGCTCACCCGGGACAGGGGGCCACACTGAAGCTTTCTTT. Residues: CASSPGTGGHTEAFF.

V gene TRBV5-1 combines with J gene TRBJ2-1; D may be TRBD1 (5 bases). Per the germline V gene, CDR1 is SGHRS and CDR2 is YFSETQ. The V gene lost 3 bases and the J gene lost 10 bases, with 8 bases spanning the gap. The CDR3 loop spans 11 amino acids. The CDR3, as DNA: TGCGCCAGCAGCTCCAGGACAGAGCAGTTCTTC. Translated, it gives CASSSRTEQFF.

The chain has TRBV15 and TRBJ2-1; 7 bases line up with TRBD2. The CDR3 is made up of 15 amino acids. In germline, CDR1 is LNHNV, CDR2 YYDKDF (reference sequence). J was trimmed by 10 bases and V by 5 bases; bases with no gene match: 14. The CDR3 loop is CATSDAAGVPEEQFF. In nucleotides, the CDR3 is TGTGCCACCAGCGACGCCGCGGGGGTCCCGGAGGAGCAGTTCTTC.

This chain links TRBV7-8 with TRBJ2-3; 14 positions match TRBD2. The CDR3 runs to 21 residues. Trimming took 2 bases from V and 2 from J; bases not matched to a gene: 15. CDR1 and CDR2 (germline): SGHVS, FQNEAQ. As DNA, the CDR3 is TGTGCCAGCAGCTTATTTCAGGGAATGGGACTAGCGGGAGAGTCCACAGATACGCAGTATTTT. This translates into CASSLFQGMGLAGESTDTQYF. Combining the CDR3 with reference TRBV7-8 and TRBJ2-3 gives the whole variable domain GAGVSQSPRYKVAKRGQDVALRCDPISGHVSLFWYQQALGQGPEFLTYFQNEAQLDKSGLPSDRFFAERPEGSVSTLKIQRTQQEDSAVYLCASSLFQGMGLAGESTDTQYFGPGTRLTVL.

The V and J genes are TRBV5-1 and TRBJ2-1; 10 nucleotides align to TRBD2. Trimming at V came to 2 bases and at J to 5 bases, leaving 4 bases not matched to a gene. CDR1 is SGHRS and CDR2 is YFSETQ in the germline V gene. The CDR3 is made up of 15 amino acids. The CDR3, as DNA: TGCGCCAGCAGCTTAGCTAGCGGGAGCGACAATGAGCAGTTCTTC. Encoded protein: CASSLASGSDNEQFF. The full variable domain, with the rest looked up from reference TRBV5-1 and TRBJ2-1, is KAGVTQTPRYLIKTRGQQVTLSCSPISGHRSVSWYQQTPGQGLQFLFEYFSETQRNKGNFPGRFSGRQFSNSRSEMNVSTLELGDSALYLCASSLASGSDNEQFFGPGTRLTVL.

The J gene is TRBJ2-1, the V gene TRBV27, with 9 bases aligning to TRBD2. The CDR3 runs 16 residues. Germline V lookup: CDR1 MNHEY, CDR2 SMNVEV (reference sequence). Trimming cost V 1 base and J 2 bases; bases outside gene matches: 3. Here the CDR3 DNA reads TGTGCCAGCAGTTTATACGGCGGGGGGGCCTACAATGAGCAGTTCTTC. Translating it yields CASSLYGGGAYNEQFF.

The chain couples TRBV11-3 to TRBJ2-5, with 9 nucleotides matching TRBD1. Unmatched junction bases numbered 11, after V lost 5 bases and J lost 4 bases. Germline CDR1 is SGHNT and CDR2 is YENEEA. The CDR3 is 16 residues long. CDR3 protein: CASSRVGQGLAETQYF. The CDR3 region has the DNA TGTGCCAGCAGCCGAGTAGGACAGGGGCTCGCAGAGACCCAGTACTTC. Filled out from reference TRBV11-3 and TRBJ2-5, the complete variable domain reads EAGVVQSPRYKIIEKKQPVAFWCNPISGHNTLYWYLQNLGQGPELLIRYENEEAVDDSQLPKDRFSAERLKGVDSTLKIQPAELGDSAVYLCASSRVGQGLAETQYFGPGTRLLVL.

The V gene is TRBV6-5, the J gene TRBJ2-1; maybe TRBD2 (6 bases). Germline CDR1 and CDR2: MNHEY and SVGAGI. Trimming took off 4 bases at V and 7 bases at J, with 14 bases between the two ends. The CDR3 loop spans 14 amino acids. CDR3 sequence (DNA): TGTGCCAGCAGTTCACTAGCTTTCGGTAATGAGCAGTTCTTC. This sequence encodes CASSSLAFGNEQFF.

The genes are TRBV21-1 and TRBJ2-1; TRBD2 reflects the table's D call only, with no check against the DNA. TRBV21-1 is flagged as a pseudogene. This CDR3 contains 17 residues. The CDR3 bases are TGTGCCAGCAGCAAAGGGCCAGCGGGGGGACGGTACAATGAGCAGTTCTTC. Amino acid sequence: CASSKGPAGGRYNEQFF.

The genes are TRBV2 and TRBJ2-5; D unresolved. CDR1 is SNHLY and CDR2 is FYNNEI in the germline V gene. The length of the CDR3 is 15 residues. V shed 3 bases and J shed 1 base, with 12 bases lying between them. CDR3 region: CASSEFSGSQETQYF. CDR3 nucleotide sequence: TGTGCCAGCAGTGAGTTCTCTGGCTCCCAAGAGACCCAGTACTTC. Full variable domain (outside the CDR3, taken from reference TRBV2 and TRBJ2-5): EPEVTQTPSHQVTQMGQEVILRCVPISNHLYFYWYRQILGQKVEFLVSFYNNEISEKSEIFDDQFSVERPDGSNFTLKIRSTKLEDSAMYFCASSEFSGSQETQYFGPGTRLLVL.

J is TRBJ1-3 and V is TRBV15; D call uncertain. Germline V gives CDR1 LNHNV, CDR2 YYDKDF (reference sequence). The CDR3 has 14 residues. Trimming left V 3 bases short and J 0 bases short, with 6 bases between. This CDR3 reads CATSSDISGNTIYF. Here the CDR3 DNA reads TGTGCCACCAGCAGCGACATCTCTGGAAACACCATATATTTT.

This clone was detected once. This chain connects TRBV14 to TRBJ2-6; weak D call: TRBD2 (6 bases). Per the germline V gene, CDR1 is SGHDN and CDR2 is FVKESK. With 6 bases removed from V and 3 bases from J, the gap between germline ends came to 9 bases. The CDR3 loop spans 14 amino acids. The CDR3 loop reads CASRPRDGANVLTF. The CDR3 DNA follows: TGTGCCAGCAGGCCGCGGGATGGGGCCAACGTCCTGACTTTC.

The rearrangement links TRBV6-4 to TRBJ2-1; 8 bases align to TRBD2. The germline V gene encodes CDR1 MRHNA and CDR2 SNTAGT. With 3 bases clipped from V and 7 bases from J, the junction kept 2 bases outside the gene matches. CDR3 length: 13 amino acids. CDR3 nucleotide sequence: TGTGCCAGCAGTGATAGCGGGGTTAATGAGCAGTTCTTC. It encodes CASSDSGVNEQFF.